The 6 T cell receptor beta chains presented below share a single source sample, sequenced in a study of T cells in Graves' hyperthyroidism and ophthalmopathy (dated by TCRdb to about 2019). The library was prepared using multiplex PCR. Sequencing was performed on an Illumina HiSeq 2000. TCR beta CDR3 regions were amplified from RNA transcripts. The first round of RT-PCR for the TCR CDR3 was performed with the HTBI primer set and the Qiagen OneStep RT-PCR kit. TCRdb reran the public reads through fastp at Q25 and MiXCR, keeping productive beta chains. Rows are unified per CDR3 protein, each entry keeping the most common DNA and genes. The sample table contains approximately 560,000 distinct CDR3 sequences; only one count was recorded for approximately 14% of them. The top ten clonotypes cover around 7.3% of the sample. The sequenced sample was blood. The origin of the receptors is a woman aged 30 to 39 with Graves' hyperthyroidism.

This clonotype has ten or more counts. The chain uses TRBV11-2 and TRBJ2-1; TRBD2 aligns across 10 bases. V shed 2 bases and J 8 bases; nucleotides not matched to a gene: 12. Germline CDR1 SGHAT, CDR2 FQNNGV. This CDR3 is 17 amino acids long. CDR3 loop: CASSLSVLAGPSDEQFF. The CDR3 DNA reads as TGTGCCAGCAGCTTATCCGTACTAGCGGGACCTTCGGATGAGCAGTTCTTC.

This clonotype was seen more than once but under ten times. This may arise from a read error, as a much more abundant clone is one base away. This chain uses TRBV7-9 with TRBJ2-1; D is unresolved. The germline CDR1 and CDR2 sequences are SEHNR and FQNEAQ (reference sequence). This CDR3 has 13 amino acids. This chain's CDR3 is CASSTSSYNERFF. The CDR3 DNA reads TGTGCCAGCAGCACGAGCTCCTACAATGAGCGGTTCTTC.

The table lists this clonotype with a few counts. The V call is TRBV9, the J call TRBJ2-1; the match to TRBD2 covers 7 bases. Germline assignment: CDR1 SGDLS and CDR2 YYNGEE. With 1 base clipped from V and 14 bases from J, the junction kept 6 bases outside the gene matches. The CDR3 extends over 12 amino acids. This chain's CDR3 is CASSVSAGDKFF. The CDR3 bases are TGTGCCAGCAGCGTATCGGCGGGGGATAAGTTCTTC.

This clonotype was observed a few times. The chain joins TRBV4-3 to TRBJ2-7, with D tentatively TRBD2 (6 bases). Germline values: CDR1 LGHNA, CDR2 YSLEER. The CDR3 has 13 residues. The V end lost 2 bases, the J end lost 4 bases, and 9 bases lay between the germline ends. CDR3 sequence: CASSQIGGYEQYF. As DNA, the CDR3 is TGCGCCAGCAGCCAAATAGGAGGGTACGAGCAGTACTTC.

In its sample, this clonotype was seen a few times. The chain links TRBV28 to TRBJ1-3, with D possibly TRBD1 on 5 matching bases. This CDR3 region has 18 residues. Trimming took 2 bases from V and 0 from J, leaving 17 bases between them. Germline V gene data show CDR1 as MDHEN and CDR2 as SYDVKM. The CDR3 loop is CASSLPPGGGGSGNTIYF. Written as DNA, the CDR3 is TGTGCCAGCAGTTTACCGCCGGGCGGGGGGGGCTCTGGAAACACCATATATTTT.

This clonotype was picked up many times. The V call is TRBV7-3, the J call TRBJ2-2; D not certain. The germline gives CDR1 SGHTA, CDR2 FQGTGA. This CDR3 is built from 15 residues. V was pared by 2 bases and J by 1 base, with 8 bases between. The CDR3 reads CASSLFSMNTGELFF. CDR3 coding DNA: TGTGCCAGCAGCTTATTCTCTATGAACACCGGGGAGCTGTTTTTT.